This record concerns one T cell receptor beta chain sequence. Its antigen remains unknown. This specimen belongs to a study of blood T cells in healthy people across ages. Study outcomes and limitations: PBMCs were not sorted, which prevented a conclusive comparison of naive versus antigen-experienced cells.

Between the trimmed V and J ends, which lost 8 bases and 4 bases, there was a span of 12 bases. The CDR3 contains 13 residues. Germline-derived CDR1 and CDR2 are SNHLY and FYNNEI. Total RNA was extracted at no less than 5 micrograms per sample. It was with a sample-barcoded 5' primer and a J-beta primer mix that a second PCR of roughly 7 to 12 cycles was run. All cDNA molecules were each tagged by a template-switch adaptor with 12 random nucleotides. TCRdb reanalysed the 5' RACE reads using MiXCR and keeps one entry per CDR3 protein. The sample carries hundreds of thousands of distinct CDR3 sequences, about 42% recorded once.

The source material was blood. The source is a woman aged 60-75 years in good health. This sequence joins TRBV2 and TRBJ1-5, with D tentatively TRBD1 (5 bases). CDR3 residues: CASRYGGNQPQHF. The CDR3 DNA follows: TGTGCCAGCCGTTACGGGGGGAATCAGCCCCAGCATTTT.